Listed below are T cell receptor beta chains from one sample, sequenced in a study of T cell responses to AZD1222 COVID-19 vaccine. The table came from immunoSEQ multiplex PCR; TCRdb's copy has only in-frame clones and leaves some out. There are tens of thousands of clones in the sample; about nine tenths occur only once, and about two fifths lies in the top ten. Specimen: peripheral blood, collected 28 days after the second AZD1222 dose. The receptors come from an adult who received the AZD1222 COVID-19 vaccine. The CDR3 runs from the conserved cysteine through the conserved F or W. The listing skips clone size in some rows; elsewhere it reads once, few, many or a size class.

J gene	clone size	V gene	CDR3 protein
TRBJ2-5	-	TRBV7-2	CASSFMGPPGETQYF
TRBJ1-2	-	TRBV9	CASSERDRGHDGYTF
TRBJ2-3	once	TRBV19	CASSIGTSTDTQYF
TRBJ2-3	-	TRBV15	CATSISGALTDTQYF
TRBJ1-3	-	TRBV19	CASSTGSAGNTIYF
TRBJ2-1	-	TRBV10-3	CAISESLGGGNNEQFF
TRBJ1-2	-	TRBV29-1	CSVAGGQGQTNYGYTF
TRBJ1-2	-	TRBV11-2	CASSLNGPYGYTF
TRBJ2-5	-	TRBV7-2	CASSLSGVETQYF
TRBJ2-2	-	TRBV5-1	CASRGQRTNTGELFF
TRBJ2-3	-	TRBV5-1	CASSLVAGGFTDTQYF
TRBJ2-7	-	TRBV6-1	CASSEEAGARQYF
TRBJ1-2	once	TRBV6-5	CASSRDTSYGYTF
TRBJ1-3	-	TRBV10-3	CAISESGNTIYF
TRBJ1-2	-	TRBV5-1	CASSLESNYGYTF
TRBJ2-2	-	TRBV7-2	CASSPTSGRYTGELFF
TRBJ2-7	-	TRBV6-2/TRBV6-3	CASSYPLGVLSYEQYF
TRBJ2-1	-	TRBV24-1	CATSDSQGAAYNEQFF
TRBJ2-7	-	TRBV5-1	CASSSGTGFSEQYF
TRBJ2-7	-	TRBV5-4	CASSVDPRGYYEQYF
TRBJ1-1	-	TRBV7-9	CASSLGTGSSEAFF
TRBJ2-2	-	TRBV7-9	CASSARQVNTGELFF
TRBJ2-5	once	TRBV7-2	CASSPLGSGGETQYF
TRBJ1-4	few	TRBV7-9	CASSNRVFGNEKLFF
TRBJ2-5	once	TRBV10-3	CAIGEVETQYF
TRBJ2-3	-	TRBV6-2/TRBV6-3	CASSRLSGGGQRHTDTQYF
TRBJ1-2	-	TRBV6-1	CASSGAVGGTYTF
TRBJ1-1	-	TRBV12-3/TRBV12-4	CASSFGYGGKAFF
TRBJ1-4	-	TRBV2	CASGQGSEKLFF
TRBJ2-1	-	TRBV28	CASSSLTGDYNEQFF
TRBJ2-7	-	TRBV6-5	CASSYSAYGTYEQYF
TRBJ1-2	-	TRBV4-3	CASSQDGAKAGYTF
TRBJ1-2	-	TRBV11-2	CASSLGELRWDRGPLYTF
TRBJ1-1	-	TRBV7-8	CASSLRTSNTEAFF
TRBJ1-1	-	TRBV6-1	CASSDLTDEAFF
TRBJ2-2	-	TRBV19	CASSARGGENTGELFF
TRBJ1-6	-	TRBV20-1	CSASPVGTDNSPLHF
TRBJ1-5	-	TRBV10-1	CASSDLGQQEGYSNQPQHF
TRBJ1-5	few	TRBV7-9	CASSLSLNQPQHF
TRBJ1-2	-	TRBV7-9	CASSLSGQLGGYTF
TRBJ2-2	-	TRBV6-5	CASSLTPSGYTGELFF
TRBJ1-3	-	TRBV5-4	CASSLDSRQSGNTIYF
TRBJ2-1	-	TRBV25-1	CASSEIGASEQFF
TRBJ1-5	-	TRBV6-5	CASKDKTLVNQPQHF
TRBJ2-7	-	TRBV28	CASRPGRLTYEQYF